A single sample gave rise to the 18 T cell receptor beta chains below, sequenced in a study of regulatory T cells in long-lasting Graves disease. Time point noted: newly diagnosed GD, antithyroid drugs for less than 3 months. Generation of the TCR library employed RNA extracted from PBMCs. For TCR beta, libraries came from iRepertoire HTBI primers and Arm-PCR of CDR3 regions. TCRdb reanalysed the multiplex PCR reads using MiXCR and keeps one entry per CDR3 protein. The repertoire consists of 400,000 to 500,000 distinct CDR3 sequences, with 13% to 15% occurring once and the leading ten covering approximately 19%. In addition, the sample was reused for a study of T cells in Graves' hyperthyroidism and ophthalmopathy.

Specimen: peripheral blood mononuclear cells (PBMCs), collected at new diagnosis, from a patient treated with antithyroid drugs. Receptors were obtained from a woman in her forties or fifties with Graves disease.

Ten or more counts support this clonotype. The CDR3 here is CASSEGWGRGDEKLFF. The CDR3 DNA is TGTGCCAGCAGTGAAGGCTGGGGAAGGGGCGATGAAAAACTGTTTTTT. The V gene is TRBV25-1, the J gene TRBJ1-4, with D possibly being TRBD1 (5 bases). The CDR3 sequence is 16 residues long. Per the germline V gene, CDR1 is MGHDK and CDR2 is SYGVNS. V gave up 2 bases and J gave up 6 bases, with 16 bases separating them.

This clonotype was recorded many times. The gene calls are TRBV27 and TRBJ2-3, with D perhaps being TRBD1 or TRBD2 (6 bases each). Per germline, CDR1 MNHEY and CDR2 SMNVEV (reference sequence). The V end was cut by 5 bases, the J end by 0 bases, with 15 bases between. CDR3 length: 16 residues. The CDR3 sequence is CASSEGGGPSTDTQYF. DNA of the CDR3: TGTGCCAGCAGTGAGGGGGGCGGGCCTAGCACAGATACGCAGTATTTT.

This clonotype came up many times. This chain links TRBV20-1 with TRBJ2-7; D could derive from TRBD1 or TRBD2 (5 bases each). Germline V gene lookup returns CDR1 DFQATT and CDR2 SNEGSKA (reference sequence). Trimming pared 5 bases from V and 5 bases from J, leaving 16 bases between. The CDR3 contains 13 residues. The CDR3 is CSADPRGPHEQYF. CDR3 in DNA: TGCAGTGCTGACCCGAGGGGCCCCCACGAGCAGTACTTC.

The chain combines TRBV19 with TRBJ1-1; 7 nucleotides agree with TRBD1. Unmatched junction bases numbered 21, after V lost 5 bases and J lost 3 bases. This CDR3 is built from 19 residues. Per germline, CDR1 LNHDA and CDR2 SQIVND (reference sequence). The CDR3 reads CASSASIRIDRASDTEAFF. The CDR3 DNA follows: TGTGCCAGTAGTGCCTCTATTCGTATAGACAGGGCCAGTGACACTGAAGCTTTCTTT.

This clonotype was observed many times. The chain is built from TRBV29-1 and TRBJ2-1; TRBD2 is a possible D gene (5 bases). The CDR3 is 13 residues long. CDR1 SQVTM and CDR2 ANQGSEA come from the germline V gene. Trimming left V 6 bases short and J 4 bases short, with 13 bases between. As DNA, the CDR3 is TGCAGCGTATCCGGGATTTTGTACAATGAGCAGTTCTTC. Translating gives CSVSGILYNEQFF.

This clonotype was found many times. The CDR3 DNA follows: TGTGCCAGCAGGGACAGTACGGCCGGGGAGCTGTTTTTT. It encodes CASRDSTAGELFF. The chain has TRBV6-2 or TRBV6-3 and TRBJ2-2; D may be TRBD1 (6 bases). V lost 6 bases and J 6 bases, leaving 11 bases between the germline ends. The CDR3 has 13 amino acids. Per the germline V gene, CDR1 is MNHEY and CDR2 is SVGEGT.

In its sample, this clonotype was seen many times. The chain carries TRBV5-1 and TRBJ1-2; the match to TRBD1 covers 7 bases. Trimming took 2 bases from V and 7 from J; bases not matched to a gene: 8. The CDR3 has 14 residues. The germline CDR1 and CDR2 sequences are SGHRS and YFSETQ. In DNA, the CDR3 is TGCGCCAGCAGCTTAACCGGGACAGTGACTGGCTACACCTTC. This gives the protein CASSLTGTVTGYTF. The full variable domain, in which reference TRBV5-1 and TRBJ1-2 provide the parts outside the CDR3, is KAGVTQTPRYLIKTRGQQVTLSCSPISGHRSVSWYQQTPGQGLQFLFEYFSETQRNKGNFPGRFSGRQFSNSRSEMNVSTLELGDSALYLCASSLTGTVTGYTFGSGTRLTVV.

The chain has TRBV20-1 and TRBJ2-4, with TRBD1 as a possible D gene (5 bases). V was pared by 1 base and J by 9 bases, with 13 bases between. The CDR3 sequence is 13 residues long. Germline V gene sequence: CDR1 DFQATT, CDR2 SNEGSKA (reference sequence). This chain's CDR3 is CSARGAGQAIQYF. The CDR3 region has the DNA TGCAGTGCTAGAGGGGCAGGGCAGGCCATTCAGTACTTC.

With respect to this clonotype: As the CDR3 is not closed by the conserved phenylalanine or tryptophan, this likely results from a read error. This rearrangement joins TRBV20-1 to TRBJ1-2; TRBD1 matches 8 bases. V was pared by 6 bases and J by 4 bases, with 4 bases of the junction left unmatched. Germline V lookup: CDR1 DFQATT, CDR2 SNEGSKA (reference sequence). The CDR3 runs to 12 residues. This chain's CDR3 is CSAKDRAYGYTI. CDR3 DNA: TGCAGTGCGAAGGACAGGGCCTATGGCTACACCATC.

This clonotype was seen only a few times. The chain carries TRBV9 and TRBJ2-1, with 14 bases matching TRBD2. Looked up from germline, CDR1 is SGDLS and CDR2 is YYNGEE. This CDR3 has 19 residues. J lost 3 bases, V lost 1 base, and 9 bases had no gene match. CDR3 amino acids: CASSVRPGLAGDLYNEQFF. The CDR3 DNA is TGTGCCAGCAGCGTACGTCCGGGACTAGCGGGAGATCTCTACAATGAGCAGTTCTTC.

V usage is TRBV19 and J usage is TRBJ1-3; possibly TRBD1 for D (5 bases). Per the germline V gene, CDR1 is LNHDA and CDR2 is SQIVND (reference sequence). The CDR3 extends over 15 amino acids. V lost 10 bases to trimming and J lost 0 bases, with 16 bases between them. The CDR3 DNA follows: TGTGCCACCGGCTCCGGGACGAGCTCTGGAAACACCATATATTTT. It encodes CATGSGTSSGNTIYF.

This clonotype came up a few times. This may come from a read error, since a much larger clone is one base off. The chain joins TRBV29-1 to TRBJ2-1; 10 bases map to TRBD2. Germline loops: CDR1 SQVTM, CDR2 ANQGSEA. The CDR3 is made up of 17 amino acids. Trimming at V came to 4 bases and at J to 10 bases, leaving 19 bases not matched to a gene. The CDR3 DNA reads TGCAGCGTTGGTGCGGTTGAGGGGACTAGCGCCTCCTACGAGCAGTTCTTC. Encoded protein: CSVGAVEGTSASYEQFF.

Turning to this clonotype: Possible read error: a much larger clone is one base away. V gene TRBV12-3 or TRBV12-4 combines with J gene TRBJ2-3, with 10 bases fitting TRBD2. The end of the DNA fits TRBJ2-5 better, so the J call may be wrong. The CDR3 has 15 residues. The CDR3 protein is CASSQLAGLAETQYF. CDR3 nucleotides: TGTGCCAGCAGTCAACTAGCGGGACTTGCAGAGACCCAGTACTTC.

V usage is TRBV4-1 and J usage is TRBJ1-5, with a possible D match to TRBD1 (5 bases). With 8 bases removed from V and 3 bases from J, the gap between germline ends came to 11 bases. The CDR3 runs to 13 residues. Germline lookup yields CDR1 MGHRA and CDR2 YSYEKL. CDR3 DNA: TGCGCCAGCGCCACGGGGGACAATCAGCCCCAGCATTTT. This sequence encodes CASATGDNQPQHF.

This clonotype was detected ten times or more. The chain combines TRBV29-1 with TRBJ2-1; the D call may be TRBD1 or TRBD2 (6 bases each). V was shortened by 5 bases and J by 5 bases, with 22 bases between the two germline ends. Germline V gene sequence: CDR1 SQVTM, CDR2 ANQGSEA. There are 16 residues in the CDR3. The CDR3 here is CSVRLTAGQLNNEQFF. Here the CDR3 DNA reads TGCAGCGTTCGACTAACTGCGGGACAACTAAACAATGAGCAGTTCTTC.

This chain uses TRBV18 with TRBJ2-7; TRBD2 might be the D (5 bases). Germline V gene sequence: CDR1 KGHSH, CDR2 LQKENI. This CDR3 has 17 residues. Trimming stripped 4 bases from V and 5 bases from J, with 24 bases between. CDR3 loop: CASSLTTGRTFVDEQYF. The CDR3, as DNA: TGTGCCAGCTCACTAACCACCGGAAGGACTTTCGTGGACGAGCAGTACTTC.

The chain couples TRBV27 to TRBJ2-7, with 11 bases aligning to TRBD2. The CDR3 is made up of 14 amino acids. Per germline, CDR1 MNHEY and CDR2 SMNVEV (reference sequence). With 10 bases clipped from V and 5 bases from J, the junction kept 10 bases outside the gene matches. In DNA form, the CDR3 reads TGTGCCACTCGGCTAGCGGGAGGTCGCCACGAGCAGTACTTC. Translation: CATRLAGGRHEQYF.

The V call is TRBV19, the J call TRBJ2-6; D gene uncertain. V was cut by 3 bases and J by 2 bases, with 14 bases left in between. The CDR3 runs 17 residues. CDR1 is LNHDA and CDR2 is SQIVND in the germline V gene (reference sequence). The CDR3 nucleotides read TGTGCCAGTAGTATTACAGTCATAACGGCTGGGGCCAACGTCCTGACTTTC. Encoded protein: CASSITVITAGANVLTF.